This is a list of T cell receptor beta chains from one sample in a study of spatial heterogeneity in lung cancer. TCRdb independently ran MiXCR on the 5' RACE reads; one entry per CDR3 protein. The repertoire has roughly 120,000 distinct CDR3 sequences, more than 9% of them found once; the top ten carry 16%. The material was PBMCs, obtained at follow-up. The source of these receptors is a male donor with early-stage non-small cell lung cancer. Both conserved end residues are part of each CDR3. The D gene is left open where the match is weak.

>-|TRBJ2-7|TRBV7-3
CASSPTGNHEQYF
>TRBD2|TRBJ2-7|TRBV20-1
CSARGTSGGLYEQYF
>TRBD2|TRBJ2-1|TRBV7-2
CASSIKRAVGAGVEQFF
>-|TRBJ1-1|TRBV12-3/TRBV12-4
CASSNRLAYRAGNTEAFF
>-|TRBJ1-2|TRBV5-5
CASSKDSYGYTF
>-|TRBJ1-5|TRBV15
CATSREGLNQPQHF
>-|TRBJ2-7|TRBV21-1
CASSKVGGRRYEQYF
>-|TRBJ1-1|TRBV6-2/TRBV6-3
CASSYGGEAFF
>-|TRBJ1-4|TRBV7-7
CASSSRPGEKLFF
>-|TRBJ2-7|TRBV2
CASGRRGHSYEQYF
>-|TRBJ2-5|TRBV9
CASSPEGGRETQYF
>TRBD1|TRBJ2-2|TRBV24-1
CATSDWGQGRTGELFF
>-|TRBJ2-3|TRBV12-3/TRBV12-4
CANSRGAADTQYF
>-|TRBJ2-1|TRBV2
CASSGVQSEQFF
>TRBD2|TRBJ2-1|TRBV19
CATVRGGPGNEQFF